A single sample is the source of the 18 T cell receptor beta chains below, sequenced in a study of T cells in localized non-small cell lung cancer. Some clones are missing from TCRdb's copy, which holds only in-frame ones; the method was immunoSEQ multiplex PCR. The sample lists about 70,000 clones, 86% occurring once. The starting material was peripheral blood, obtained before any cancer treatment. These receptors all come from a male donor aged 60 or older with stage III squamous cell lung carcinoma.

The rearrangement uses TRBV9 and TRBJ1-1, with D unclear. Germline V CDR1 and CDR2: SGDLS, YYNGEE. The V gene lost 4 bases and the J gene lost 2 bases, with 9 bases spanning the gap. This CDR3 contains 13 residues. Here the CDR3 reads CASSSQVNTEAFF. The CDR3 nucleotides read TGTGCCAGCAGCTCCCAGGTAAACACTGAAGCTTTCTTT.

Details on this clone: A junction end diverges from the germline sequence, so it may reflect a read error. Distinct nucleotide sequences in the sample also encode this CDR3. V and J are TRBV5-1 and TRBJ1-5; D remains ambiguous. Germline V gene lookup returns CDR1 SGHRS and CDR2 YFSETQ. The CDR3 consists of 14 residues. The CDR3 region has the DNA TGCGCCAGCAGTTTGGCTGGGGAGTCCAAGCCCCAGCATTTT. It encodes CASSLAGESKPQHF.

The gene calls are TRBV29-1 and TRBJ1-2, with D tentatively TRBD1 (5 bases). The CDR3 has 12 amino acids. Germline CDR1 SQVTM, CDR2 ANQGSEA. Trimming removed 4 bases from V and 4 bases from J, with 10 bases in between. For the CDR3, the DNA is TGCAGCGTTGGGGGCAGTCTCTATGGCTACACCTTC. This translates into CSVGGSLYGYTF.

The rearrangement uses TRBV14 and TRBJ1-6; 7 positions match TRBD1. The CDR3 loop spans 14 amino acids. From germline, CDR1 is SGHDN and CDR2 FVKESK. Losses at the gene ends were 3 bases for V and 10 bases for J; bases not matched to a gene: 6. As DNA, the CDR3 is TGTGCCAGCAGCCAGGCACAGGGGCGGTCACCCCTCCACTTT. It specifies CASSQAQGRSPLHF.

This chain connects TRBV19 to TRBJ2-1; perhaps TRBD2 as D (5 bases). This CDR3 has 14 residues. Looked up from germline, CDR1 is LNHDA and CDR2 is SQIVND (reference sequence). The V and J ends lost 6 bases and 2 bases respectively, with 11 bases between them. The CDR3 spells CASSSGIAYNEQFF. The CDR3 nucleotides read TGTGCCAGTAGCTCGGGAATCGCCTACAATGAGCAGTTCTTC.

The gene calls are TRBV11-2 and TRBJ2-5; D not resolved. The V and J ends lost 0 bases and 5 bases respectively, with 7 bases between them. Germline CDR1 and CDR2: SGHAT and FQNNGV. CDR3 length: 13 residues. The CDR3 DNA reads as TGTGCCAGCAGCTTAGATGTTTTTGAGACCCAGTACTTC. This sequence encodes CASSLDVFETQYF.

The CDR3 sequence is CASSQRQGNYEQYF. CDR3 DNA sequence: TGCGCCAGCAGCCAAAGACAGGGGAACTACGAGCAGTACTTC. The chain joins TRBV4-1 to TRBJ2-7; 8 bases fit TRBD1. This CDR3 region has 14 residues. The trim removed 2 bases at V and 3 bases at J, leaving 3 bases unmatched. Germline CDR1 and CDR2: MGHRA and YSYEKL.

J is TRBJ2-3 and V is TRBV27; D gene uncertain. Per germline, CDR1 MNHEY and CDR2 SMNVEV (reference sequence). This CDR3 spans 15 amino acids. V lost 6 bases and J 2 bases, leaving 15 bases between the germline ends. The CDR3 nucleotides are TGTGCCAGCAGGGGATTATCCGGGCCCACAGATACGCAGTATTTT. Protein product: CASRGLSGPTDTQYF.

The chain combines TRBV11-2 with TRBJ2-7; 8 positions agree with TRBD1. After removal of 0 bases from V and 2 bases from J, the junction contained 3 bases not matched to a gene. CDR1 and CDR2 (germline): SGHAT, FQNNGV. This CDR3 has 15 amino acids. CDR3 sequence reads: CASSLEQGGTYEQYV. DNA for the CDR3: TGTGCCAGCAGCTTAGAACAGGGGGGTACCTACGAGCAGTACGTC.

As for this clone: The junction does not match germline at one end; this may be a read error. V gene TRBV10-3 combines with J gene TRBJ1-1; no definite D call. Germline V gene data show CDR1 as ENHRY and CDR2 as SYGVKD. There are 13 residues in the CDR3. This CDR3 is CATLDPGNAEAFF. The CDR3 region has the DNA TGTGCCACCTTGGACCCGGGGAACGCTGAAGCTTTCTTT.

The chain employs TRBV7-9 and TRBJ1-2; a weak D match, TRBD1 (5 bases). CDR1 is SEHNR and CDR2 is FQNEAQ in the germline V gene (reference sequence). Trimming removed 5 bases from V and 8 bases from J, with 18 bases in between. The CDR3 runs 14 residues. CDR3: CASSHRDAVNGYTF. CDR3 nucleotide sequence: TGTGCCAGCAGCCATCGGGACGCGGTGAACGGCTACACCTTC.

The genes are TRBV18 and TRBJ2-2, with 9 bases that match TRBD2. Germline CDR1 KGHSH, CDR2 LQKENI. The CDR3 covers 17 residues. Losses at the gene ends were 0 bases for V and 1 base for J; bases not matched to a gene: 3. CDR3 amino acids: CASSPPSGGLNTGELFF. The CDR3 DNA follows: TGTGCCAGCTCACCACCCAGCGGGGGGCTGAACACCGGGGAGCTGTTTTTT.

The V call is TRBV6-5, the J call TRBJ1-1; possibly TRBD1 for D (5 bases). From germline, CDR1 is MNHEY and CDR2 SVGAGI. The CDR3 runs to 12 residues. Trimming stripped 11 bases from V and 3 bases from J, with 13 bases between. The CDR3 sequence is CALGDRHTEAFF. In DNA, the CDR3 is TGTGCCTTGGGAGACAGACACACTGAAGCTTTCTTT.

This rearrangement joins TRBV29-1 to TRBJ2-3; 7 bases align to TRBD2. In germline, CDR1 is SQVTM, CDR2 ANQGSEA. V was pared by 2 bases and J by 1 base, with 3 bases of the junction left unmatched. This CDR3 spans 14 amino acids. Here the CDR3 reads CSVESTSGTDTQYF. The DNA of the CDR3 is TGCAGCGTTGAAAGTACTAGCGGCACAGATACGCAGTATTTT.

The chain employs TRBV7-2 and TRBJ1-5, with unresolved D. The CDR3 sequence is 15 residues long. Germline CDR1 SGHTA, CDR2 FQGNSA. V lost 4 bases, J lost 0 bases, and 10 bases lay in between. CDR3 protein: CASSSLLGSNQPQHF. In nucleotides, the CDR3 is TGTGCCAGCAGCTCACTCTTGGGTAGCAATCAGCCCCAGCATTTT.

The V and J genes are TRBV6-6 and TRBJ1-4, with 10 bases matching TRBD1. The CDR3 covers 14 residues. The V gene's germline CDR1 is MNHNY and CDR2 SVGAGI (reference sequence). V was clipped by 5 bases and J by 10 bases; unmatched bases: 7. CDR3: CASSPGQGFGKLFF. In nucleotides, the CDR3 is TGTGCCAGCAGTCCGGGACAGGGGTTCGGAAAACTGTTTTTT.

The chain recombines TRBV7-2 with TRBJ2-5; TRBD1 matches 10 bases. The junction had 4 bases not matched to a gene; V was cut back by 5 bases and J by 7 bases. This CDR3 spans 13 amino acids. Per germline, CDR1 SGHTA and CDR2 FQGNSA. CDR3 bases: TGTGCCAGCAGCCGACAGGGGGCGTCGACCCAGTACTTC. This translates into CASSRQGASTQYF.

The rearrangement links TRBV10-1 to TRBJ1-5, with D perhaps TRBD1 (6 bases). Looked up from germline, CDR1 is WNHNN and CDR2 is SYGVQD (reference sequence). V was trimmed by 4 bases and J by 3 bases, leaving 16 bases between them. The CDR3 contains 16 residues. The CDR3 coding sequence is TGCGCCAGCAGTGCTAATCAACAGGGAGTCAATCAGCCCCAGCATTTT. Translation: CASSANQQGVNQPQHF.